The T cell receptor (beta chain) under discussion was sequenced for a study of cytotoxic CD8 clonotypes in ibrutinib-treated CLL. Whole-study context: Outcomes included roughly 24 partial and 2 complete responses; after median roughly 69 months, roughly 15 stayed remitted and around 12 progressed. Samples had a mean of approximately 270,000 productive templates and approximately 90,000 productive rearrangements.

Clones were sequenced by immunoSEQ multiplex PCR, and TCRdb holds only the in-frame ones, with some missing. Of around 300,000 clones listed, around four fifths are singletons. In regard to this clone: Its specificity is unknown.

The study's findings and limits: Clonality increased at ibrutinib response and stayed stable in sustained remission. At progression, however, it fell back toward baseline.

Trimming removed 4 bases from V and 7 bases from J, with 11 bases in between. This CDR3 spans 13 amino acids. The germline CDR1 and CDR2 sequences are SGDLS and YYNGEE. The sample here was PBMCs, taken before ibrutinib treatment. The chain links TRBV9 to TRBJ2-2; tentative D call: TRBD1 (5 bases). This TCR was recovered from a human donor with chronic lymphocytic leukemia. CDR3 DNA sequence: TGTGCCAGCAGCAGCAGGGTAATCGGGGAGCTGTTTTTT. The encoded protein is CASSSRVIGELFF.